Below are 32 T cell receptor beta chains sequenced from a single sample in a study of shared clonotypes between healthy human individuals. The data were produced by immunoSEQ multiplex PCR, yet TCRdb's version contains in-frame clones alone and is incomplete. The table includes 1.4 million to 1.5 million clones, approximately 96% detected once. Sequenced: naive CD4+ T cells sorted from blood. Described subset: CD45RA+ positively selected. These receptors originate from a young man in good health.

The chain links TRBV6-1 to TRBJ2-7; D is ambiguous. Germline loops: CDR1 MNHNS, CDR2 SASEGT. The germline V and J ends were trimmed by 11 bases and 1 base, with 15 bases remaining between them. CDR3 length equals 13 residues. In DNA form, the CDR3 reads TGTGCCGGCTCCGTAGCCCAGTCCTACGAGCAGTACTTC. Its protein is CAGSVAQSYEQYF.

J is TRBJ2-1 and V is TRBV29-1; 8 bases map to TRBD2. J gave up 0 bases and V 4 bases, and 8 bases lay outside the gene matches. The length of the CDR3 is 16 residues. Germline-derived CDR1 and CDR2 are SQVTM and ANQGSEA. DNA for the CDR3: TGCAGCGTTGGTCCCCTAGCGGGTGCCTCCTACAATGAGCAGTTCTTC. Its translation: CSVGPLAGASYNEQFF.

The chain combines TRBV5-4 with TRBJ1-4; D is uncertain. Per the germline V gene, CDR1 is SGHNT and CDR2 is YYREEE (reference sequence). This CDR3 is built from 13 residues. V was clipped by 4 bases and J by 7 bases, with 11 bases between them. The chain's CDR3 is CASSLARTEKLFF. CDR3 in DNA: TGTGCCAGCAGCCTCGCCCGTACTGAAAAACTGTTTTTT.

The chain combines TRBV28 with TRBJ2-7, with 7 bases aligning to TRBD2. The germline V gene has CDR1 MDHEN and CDR2 SYDVKM. J gave up 6 bases and V 4 bases, and 12 bases lay outside the gene matches. This CDR3 contains 15 residues. Written as DNA, the CDR3 is TGTGCCAGCAGTTCGCTAGGCCAAGCGGGAAGCGAGCAGTACTTC. Its protein is CASSSLGQAGSEQYF.

V and J are TRBV29-1 and TRBJ2-7; D perhaps matches TRBD1 (6 bases). Germline V gene sequence: CDR1 SQVTM, CDR2 ANQGSEA. The CDR3 has 13 residues. V was pared by 1 base and J by 5 bases, with 12 bases between. CDR3 region: CSVEAPGENEQYF. CDR3 DNA: TGCAGCGTTGAAGCCCCAGGGGAGAACGAGCAGTACTTC.

The chain uses TRBV2 and TRBJ2-1; D is possibly TRBD2 (6 bases). The CDR3 runs to 15 residues. V was shortened by 7 bases and J by 4 bases, with 17 bases between the two germline ends. Germline CDR1 SNHLY, CDR2 FYNNEI. The CDR3 coding sequence is TGTGCCAGCACCGATCGACTAGGAACTTACAATGAGCAGTTCTTC. Translation: CASTDRLGTYNEQFF.

The chain combines TRBV18 with TRBJ2-7; D ambiguous. CDR1 is KGHSH and CDR2 is LQKENI in the germline V gene. CDR3 length: 14 residues. Trimming pared 4 bases from V and 2 bases from J, leaving 12 bases between. CDR3 sequence: CASSLNHKTYEQYF. In DNA form, the CDR3 reads TGTGCCAGCTCACTAAACCATAAGACCTACGAGCAGTACTTC.

The rearrangement links TRBV5-1 to TRBJ2-7; a possible D gene is TRBD1 (6 bases). From germline, CDR1 is SGHRS and CDR2 YFSETQ. V was shortened by 4 bases and J by 5 bases, with 13 bases between the two germline ends. The length of the CDR3 is 13 residues. CDR3 region: CASSKNRDHEQYF. The CDR3 DNA is TGCGCCAGCAGCAAAAACAGGGACCACGAGCAGTACTTC.

This chain connects TRBV7-3 to TRBJ1-3, with 7 bases aligning to TRBD1. The CDR3 is made up of 15 amino acids. V was pared by 4 bases and J by 4 bases, with 7 bases of the junction left unmatched. Per the germline V gene, CDR1 is SGHTA and CDR2 is FQGTGA. In nucleotides, the CDR3 is TGTGCCAGCAGCTCTCAGGGGGTTGTAGGAAACACCATATATTTT. Its protein product is CASSSQGVVGNTIYF.

The chain has TRBV6-1 and TRBJ1-1, with D maybe TRBD1 (5 bases). V was trimmed by 1 base and J by 4 bases, leaving 16 bases between them. There are 16 residues in the CDR3. Germline V gene data show CDR1 as MNHNS and CDR2 as SASEGT. The CDR3 sequence: CASSEGGRILFTEAFF. DNA of the CDR3: TGTGCCAGCAGTGAAGGGGGCAGGATTCTATTCACTGAAGCTTTCTTT.

This clone was seen once. The V call is TRBV10-2, the J call TRBJ2-7, with D possibly matching TRBD1 (6 bases). The CDR3 is 15 residues long. The ends were cut back, 6 bases at V and 3 bases at J, with 18 bases in the middle. Germline lookup yields CDR1 WSHSY and CDR2 SAAADI. CDR3 in DNA: TGCGCCAGCAGGGATGGCCAGGGGCAGCGCTACGAGCAGTACTTC. The encoded protein is CASRDGQGQRYEQYF.

Points on this clone: Other DNA sequences of this sample code for an identical CDR3. The genes are TRBV5-1 and TRBJ1-1; D may be TRBD1 (5 bases). CDR1 SGHRS and CDR2 YFSETQ come from the germline V gene. This CDR3 is built from 14 residues. V was cut by 3 bases and J by 4 bases, with 13 bases left in between. CDR3 sequence reads: CASSSTGGSTEAFF. The CDR3 DNA reads TGCGCCAGCAGCTCCACGGGGGGTAGCACTGAAGCTTTCTTT.

The V gene is TRBV18, the J gene TRBJ2-2; D gene uncertain. The CDR3 is made up of 15 amino acids. V was cut by 0 bases and J by 0 bases, with 5 bases left in between. CDR1 is KGHSH, CDR2 LQKENI, per germline. The CDR3 loop is CASSPPGSNTGELFF. In DNA form, the CDR3 reads TGTGCCAGCTCACCACCGGGATCGAACACCGGGGAGCTGTTTTTT.

This chain joins TRBV21-1 and TRBJ2-7; TRBD1, the table's D call, lacks a check against the DNA. TRBV21-1 is a pseudogene segment. The CDR3 runs 18 residues. This chain's CDR3 is CASTREENRDRESHEQYF. The DNA for the CDR3 is TGTGCCAGCACGAGAGAGGAGAACAGGGACAGGGAGTCCCACGAGCAGTACTTC.

V usage is TRBV5-1 and J usage is TRBJ2-5; D ambiguous. The CDR3 consists of 14 residues. Germline assignment: CDR1 SGHRS and CDR2 YFSETQ. V shed 5 bases and J shed 5 bases, with 16 bases lying between them. CDR3 DNA sequence: TGCGCCAGCAGGAACTCTTTTGGGTCGGAGACCCAGTACTTC. Translating gives CASRNSFGSETQYF.

Regarding this clone: The sample contains more than one DNA sequence encoding this CDR3. The J gene is TRBJ2-7, the V gene TRBV18; 7 bases map to TRBD2. The CDR3 is made up of 14 amino acids. V gave up 2 bases and J gave up 1 base; unmatched junction bases: 2. CDR1 is KGHSH and CDR2 is LQKENI in the germline V gene. The CDR3 bases are TGTGCCAGCTCACCAGGACTAGGTTCCTACGAGCAGTACTTC. It is translated as CASSPGLGSYEQYF.

The chain has TRBV7-6 and TRBJ1-4, with 12 bases identical to TRBD1. Germline assignment: CDR1 SGHVS and CDR2 FNYEAQ. The CDR3 has 16 amino acids. After removal of 5 bases from V and 6 bases from J, the junction contained 7 bases not matched to a gene. CDR3 nucleotide sequence: TGTGCCAGCAGCCAGGGACAGGGGGCGTTTTATGAAAAACTGTTTTTT. Translation: CASSQGQGAFYEKLFF.

This chain uses TRBV5-1 with TRBJ2-5; D not certain. Per the germline V gene, CDR1 is SGHRS and CDR2 is YFSETQ. The CDR3 runs to 15 residues. V lost 0 bases to trimming and J lost 5 bases, with 14 bases between them. In DNA, the CDR3 is TGCGCCAGCAGCTTGGTCCCGGAAGGACGGGAGACCCAGTACTTC. Its protein product is CASSLVPEGRETQYF.

This chain connects TRBV7-8 to TRBJ2-7; D is possibly TRBD1 or TRBD2 (6 bases each). Per germline, CDR1 SGHVS and CDR2 FQNEAQ. V lost 0 bases to trimming and J lost 3 bases, with 18 bases between them. The CDR3 is 17 amino acids. The chain's CDR3 is CASSLARGREGGYEQYF. Here the CDR3 DNA reads TGTGCCAGCAGCTTAGCGCGGGGCAGGGAAGGGGGCTACGAGCAGTACTTC.

The chain combines TRBV7-9 with TRBJ2-7; TRBD2 agrees at 16 bases. Germline V gene sequence: CDR1 SEHNR, CDR2 FQNEAQ (reference sequence). The CDR3 is 17 amino acids. V gave up 4 bases and J gave up 5 bases; unmatched junction bases: 8. CDR3 in DNA: TGTGCCAGCAGCTCCGGGACTAGCGGGAGGGCGTCCCACGAGCAGTACTTC. Its translation is CASSSGTSGRASHEQYF.

This clone was seen a single time. The rearrangement links TRBV18 to TRBJ1-1, with D tentatively TRBD1 (6 bases). This CDR3 has 13 amino acids. The V and J ends lost 3 bases and 2 bases respectively, with 7 bases between them. Germline loops: CDR1 KGHSH, CDR2 LQKENI. Written as DNA, the CDR3 is TGTGCCAGCTCACCGGGACATAACACTGAAGCTTTCTTT. It is translated as CASSPGHNTEAFF.

Turning to this clone: The sample holds other DNA sequences that translate to the same CDR3. This chain links TRBV28 with TRBJ1-5; 7 nucleotides line up with TRBD1. Germline V gene data show CDR1 as MDHEN and CDR2 as SYDVKM. CDR3 size: 16 residues. J lost 2 bases, V lost 5 bases, and 9 bases had no gene match. The CDR3 here is CASSPQTGLGNQPQHF. The CDR3 region has the DNA TGTGCCAGCAGTCCCCAGACAGGGCTAGGCAATCAGCCCCAGCATTTT.

The V and J genes are TRBV25-1 and TRBJ1-1, with D unclear. Per germline, CDR1 MGHDK and CDR2 SYGVNS. The CDR3 extends over 13 amino acids. The V and J ends lost 2 bases and 3 bases respectively, with 7 bases between them. The chain's CDR3 is CASSEPPHTEAFF. Written as DNA, the CDR3 is TGTGCCAGCAGTGAACCCCCTCACACTGAAGCTTTCTTT. Supplemented by reference TRBV25-1 and TRBJ1-1, the full variable domain reads EADIYQTPRYLVIGTGKKITLECSQTMGHDKMYWYQQDPGMELHLIHYSYGVNSTEKGDLSSESTVSRIRTEHFPLTLESARPSHTSQYLCASSEPPHTEAFFGQGTRLTVV.

A word on this clone: This specimen includes other DNA sequences encoding the same CDR3. The V and J genes are TRBV18 and TRBJ1-5; the D is unclear. The germline V gene encodes CDR1 KGHSH and CDR2 LQKENI. Trimming pared 0 bases from V and 0 bases from J, leaving 3 bases between. CDR3 length: 14 residues. As DNA, the CDR3 is TGTGCCAGCTCACCACCAGATAGCAATCAGCCCCAGCATTTT. This translates into CASSPPDSNQPQHF.

The chain is built from TRBV7-3 and TRBJ2-1; D is possibly TRBD2 (6 bases). Per the germline V gene, CDR1 is SGHTA and CDR2 is FQGTGA. The CDR3 consists of 15 residues. The V gene lost 1 base and the J gene lost 6 bases, with 13 bases spanning the gap. As DNA, the CDR3 is TGTGCCAGCAGCTTAATCGCGGGGAACGGCAATGAGCAGTTCTTC. This gives the protein CASSLIAGNGNEQFF.

The chain links TRBV9 to TRBJ2-3; 8 positions match TRBD2. V trimming: 0 bases; J trimming: 4 bases; junction bases outside the gene matches: 7. Germline-derived CDR1 and CDR2 are SGDLS and YYNGEE. This CDR3 spans 16 amino acids. The CDR3 loop is CASSVDGRAVPDTQYF. The CDR3 region has the DNA TGTGCCAGCAGCGTAGACGGGAGGGCGGTTCCAGATACGCAGTATTTT. The full variable domain, rest sourced from reference TRBV9 and TRBJ2-3, is DSGVTQTPKHLITATGQRVTLRCSPRSGDLSVYWYQQSLDQGLQFLIQYYNGEERAKGNILERFSAQQFPDLHSELNLSSLELGDSALYFCASSVDGRAVPDTQYFGPGTRLTVL.

The chain uses TRBV20-1 and TRBJ2-7, with TRBD1 as a possible D gene (6 bases). CDR3 length: 11 amino acids. The V end lost 6 bases, the J end lost 2 bases, and 8 bases lay between the germline ends. CDR1 DFQATT and CDR2 SNEGSKA come from the germline V gene (reference sequence). The CDR3 protein is CSAGQPYEQYF. In DNA, the CDR3 is TGCAGTGCAGGACAGCCCTACGAGCAGTACTTC.

This chain joins TRBV28 and TRBJ2-7; 8 bases match TRBD2. Germline CDR1 MDHEN, CDR2 SYDVKM. Trimming cost V 6 bases and J 2 bases; bases outside gene matches: 12. This CDR3 has 16 amino acids. CDR3 residues: CASRRSGRGAAYEQYF. CDR3 in DNA: TGTGCCAGCAGACGCTCTGGGCGGGGGGCGGCCTACGAGCAGTACTTC.

This clone was observed once. The CDR3 sequence is CASSLDGTGNYEQYF. CDR3 nucleotides: TGTGCCAGCAGTTTGGACGGGACAGGGAACTACGAGCAGTACTTC. V usage is TRBV28 and J usage is TRBJ2-7; 9 positions match TRBD1. V dropped 3 bases and J dropped 3; count of bases not matched to a gene: 6. CDR1 is MDHEN and CDR2 is SYDVKM in the germline V gene. This CDR3 spans 15 amino acids.

CDR3 DNA sequence: TGTGCCAGTGAGCCGCAGGCTTTTAACTATGGCTACACCTTC. Translation gives CASEPQAFNYGYTF. The rearrangement joins TRBV7-2 to TRBJ1-2; the D is unclear. Germline V lookup: CDR1 SGHTA, CDR2 FQGNSA. The CDR3 length is 14 residues. The V end lost 9 bases, the J end lost 1 base, and 15 bases lay between the germline ends.

The V and J genes are TRBV7-9 and TRBJ1-1; D gene unclear. Germline values: CDR1 SEHNR, CDR2 FQNEAQ (reference sequence). Trimming took 6 bases from V and 0 from J, leaving 5 bases between them. This CDR3 has 12 amino acids. In DNA, the CDR3 is TGTGCCAGCAGGGGAATGAACACTGAAGCTTTCTTT. Translated, it gives CASRGMNTEAFF.

This chain connects TRBV19 to TRBJ1-1; D call uncertain. The CDR3 runs to 15 residues. Trimming cost V 0 bases and J 4 bases, with 12 bases left between them. Germline CDR1 and CDR2: LNHDA and SQIVND (reference sequence). DNA for the CDR3: TGTGCCAGTAGTATAGATTATCACACCGCCACTGAAGCTTTCTTT. Protein sequence: CASSIDYHTATEAFF.